This is a list of T cell receptor beta chains from one sample in a study of blood T cell repertoires in COVID-19. TCRdb keeps only in-frame clones here, not all; method: immunoSEQ multiplex PCR. Among around 140,000 clones listed, around 89% were seen once. The sequencing input was peripheral blood. Receptor source: a young man with COVID-19, enrolled during active disease. CDR3s include the opening cysteine and the closing phenylalanine or tryptophan. D genes are given only for firm matches. Size values are once, few and many counts, or a class for expanded clones, and some rows have none.

j_call d_call v_call clone_size cdr3_aa cdr3_nt
TRBJ1-4 NA TRBV11-2 NA CASSPILSGYNEKLFF TGTGCCAGCAGCCCAATACTGAGCGGGTATAATGAAAAACTGTTTTTT
TRBJ1-1 TRBD1 TRBV6-6 NA CASSRTGNTEAFF TGTGCCAGCAGTCGGACAGGGAACACTGAAGCTTTCTTT
TRBJ2-6 TRBD1 TRBV5-1 NA CASSRTGVGSGANVLTF TGCGCCAGCAGCAGGACAGGGGTAGGCTCTGGGGCCAACGTCCTGACTTTC
TRBJ1-3 TRBD1 TRBV7-9 NA CASSSTGDTGNTIYF TGTGCCAGCAGTTCCACAGGGGACACTGGAAACACCATATATTTT
TRBJ2-7 TRBD2 TRBV6-5 NA CASRGGTPLGEQYF TGTGCCAGCAGGGGAGGGACTCCACTTGGTGAGCAGTACTTC
TRBJ2-1 TRBD2 TRBV5-1 NA CASSLVIAGDNEQFF TGCGCCAGCAGCTTGGTAATAGCGGGAGACAATGAGCAGTTCTTC
TRBJ2-6 NA TRBV7-8 NA CASSPTGSGANVLTF TGTGCCAGCAGCCCAACGGGCTCTGGGGCCAACGTCCTGACTTTC
TRBJ2-2 TRBD1 TRBV9 NA CASSAPGTGGVTGELFF TGTGCCAGCAGCGCCCCGGGGACAGGGGGAGTTACCGGGGAGCTGTTTTTT
TRBJ1-2 TRBD1 TRBV28 NA CASSPTGYRAGGYTF TGTGCCAGCAGTCCGACAGGGTATAGGGCTGGTGGCTACACCTTC
TRBJ2-6 NA TRBV5-1 NA CASSFEQAGANVLTF TGCGCCAGCAGCTTTGAGCAGGCTGGGGCCAACGTCCTGACTTTC
TRBJ2-7 NA TRBV6-5 NA CASRPDSPRPEQYF TGTGCCAGCAGACCCGACAGCCCGCGGCCCGAGCAGTACTTC
TRBJ1-2 TRBD1 TRBV28 NA CASSWEQGHYGYTF TGTGCCAGCAGTTGGGAACAGGGGCACTATGGCTACACCTTC
TRBJ1-2 TRBD1 TRBV28 NA CASRPPGGGYGYTF TGTGCCAGCAGGCCCCCAGGGGGCGGCTATGGCTACACCTTC
TRBJ1-2 TRBD1 TRBV24-1 NA CATSDSADRGNYGYTF TGTGCCACCAGTGATTCCGCGGACAGGGGTAACTATGGCTACACCTTC
TRBJ2-1 NA TRBV13 NA CASTGGRGTYNEQFF TGTGCCAGCACCGGTGGCAGGGGTACGTACAATGAGCAGTTCTTC
TRBJ1-3 TRBD1 TRBV7-2 once CASSPSTGAENTIYF TGTGCCAGCAGCCCCTCGACAGGGGCGGAAAACACCATATATTTT
TRBJ2-5 NA TRBV27 NA CASSLRQVKKETQYF TGTGCCAGCAGTTTAAGGCAGGTGAAAAAAGAGACCCAGTACTTC
TRBJ1-3 NA TRBV10-3 once CAISGLGGLGDTIYF TGTGCCATCAGTGGGCTTGGCGGTTTAGGGGACACCATATATTTT
TRBJ1-4 NA TRBV4-3 NA CASSQEPRPKNEKLLF TGCGCCAGCAGCCAAGAACCGCGGCCGAAAAATGAAAAACTGCTTTTT
TRBJ1-1 TRBD1 TRBV5-6 few CASSSRDRGRAFF TGTGCCAGCAGCTCGAGGGACAGGGGACGGGCTTTCTTT
TRBJ2-1 NA TRBV4-3 NA CASSQRAGIHNEQFF TGCGCCAGCAGCCAGCGTGCGGGGATACACAATGAGCAGTTCTTC
TRBJ2-1 TRBD2 TRBV9 NA CASSGTSVRGEQFF TGTGCCAGCAGTGGGACTAGCGTAAGGGGGGAGCAGTTCTTC
TRBJ2-2 NA TRBV29-1 NA CSVEEPGTEGTGELFF TGCAGCGTTGAAGAACCGGGAACTGAGGGCACCGGGGAGCTGTTTTTT
TRBJ2-1 TRBD2 TRBV5-1 NA CASSNSGGSSYNEQFF TGCGCCAGCAGCAATAGCGGGGGCAGCTCCTACAATGAGCAGTTCTTC
TRBJ2-7 TRBD2 TRBV15 NA CATSRIAGGSYEQYF TGTGCCACCAGCAGGATAGCGGGAGGTTCCTACGAGCAGTACTTC
TRBJ1-2 TRBD1 TRBV10-2 NA CASSDGGTGGLSNYGYTF TGCGCCAGCAGTGATGGTGGGACAGGGGGCCTTTCTAACTATGGCTACACCTTC
TRBJ1-2 TRBD1 TRBV5-6 few CASSFKGAISGGYTF TGTGCCAGCAGCTTTAAGGGGGCCATTTCGGGTGGCTACACCTTC
TRBJ1-2 TRBD1 TRBV7-9 once CASSPETGDLRGYTF TGTGCCAGCAGCCCAGAGACAGGGGATCTGCGTGGCTACACCTTC
TRBJ2-3 NA TRBV5-1 NA CASSLDSTSTDTQYF TGCGCCAGCAGCTTGGACTCCACTAGCACAGATACGCAGTATTTT
TRBJ2-1 TRBD2 TRBV11-3 NA CASSPGTSGRFDEQFF TGTGCCAGCAGCCCAGGGACTAGCGGGAGGTTCGATGAGCAGTTCTTC
TRBJ1-3 NA TRBV30 many CACGRGSGNTIYF TGTGCCTGCGGGAGGGGATCTGGAAACACCATATATTTT